This TCR beta chain is drawn from a study of CD8 T cells in Susac syndrome. Germline CDR1 reads LNHDA; CDR2 reads SQIVND (reference sequence). The CDR3 consists of 15 residues. V was clipped by 4 bases and J by 6 bases, with 15 bases between them. The authors reverse transcribed roughly 0.5 to 1 ug RNA with random hexamers. TCRdb reprocessed the immunoSEQ multiplex PCR reads with MiXCR, giving one entry per CDR3 protein. Among around 150,000 distinct CDR3 sequences listed, approximately 95% were seen once. This clonotype was picked up one time. The V gene is TRBV19, the J gene TRBJ2-2; D not resolved. The TCR was taken from a human donor with multiple sclerosis. Sequenced material: CD4+ T cells from PBMCs. The CDR3 DNA sequence: TGTGCCAGTAGTACTCACACGACCGGAGCCGGGGAGCTGTTTTTT. It encodes CASSTHTTGAGELFF.